This T cell receptor beta chain was obtained from a study of blood T cells in healthy people across ages. The CDR3 has 14 residues. Germline V gene lookup returns CDR1 ENHRY and CDR2 SYGVKD. After removal of 5 bases from V and 2 bases from J, the junction contained 3 bases not matched to a gene. Together with a sample-barcoded 5' primer, a J-beta primer mix was included in a second PCR lasting about 6 to 11 cycles. Each CDR3 protein is one row after TCRdb ran MiXCR on the 5' RACE reads. The sample yields about 940,000 distinct CDR3 sequences, roughly 48% seen once. This clonotype was obtained from a man aged 25 to 40 in good health. The sample comprised blood. The gene calls are TRBV10-3 and TRBJ2-3; 8 nucleotides line up with TRBD2. The DNA of the CDR3 is TGTGCCATCAGTCGGGGGGGGCTCACAGATACGCAGTATTTT. Its protein is CAISRGGLTDTQYF.